The 28 T cell receptor beta chains below come from one sample, sequenced in a study of post-analysis software for immune sequencing data. What these receptors recognize is not known. General study results and limits: With TRBV5-6, TRBV5-1 and TRBV20-1 included, about five TRBV segments were more frequent in patients than in controls.

Unique molecular identifiers featured in each of the TCR beta cDNA libraries. A single record per CDR3 protein comes from TCRdb applying MiXCR to the PCR reads. Among 350,000 to 450,000 distinct CDR3 sequences listed, about a third were seen once. Material for sequencing was blood. The origin of the receptors is a girl between 5 and 17 years old with multiple sclerosis.

The chain couples TRBV3-1 to TRBJ2-7; D unresolved. The CDR3 is made up of 13 amino acids. Germline assignment: CDR1 LGHDT and CDR2 YNNKEL (reference sequence). The V and J ends lost 4 bases and 4 bases respectively, with 11 bases between them. CDR3 loop: CASSPTTLYEQYF. The CDR3 DNA reads TGTGCCAGCAGCCCAACGACCCTTTACGAGCAGTACTTC.

This clonotype has more than one count but fewer than ten. This rearrangement joins TRBV20-1 to TRBJ1-2; 12 nucleotides match TRBD1. The CDR3 runs 17 residues. Losses at the gene ends were 3 bases for V and 4 bases for J; bases not matched to a gene: 12. Germline assignment: CDR1 DFQATT and CDR2 SNEGSKA (reference sequence). CDR3 nucleotides: TGCAGTGCTAGGCCCTCGGGACAGGGGGCGTTTGGCTATGGCTACACCTTC. It translates to CSARPSGQGAFGYGYTF.

This rearrangement joins TRBV18 to TRBJ2-7, with TRBD2 matching over 8 bases. This CDR3 has 15 residues. Germline V gene data show CDR1 as KGHSH and CDR2 as LQKENI. V lost 1 base to trimming and J lost 5 bases; unmatched junction nucleotides: 7. The CDR3, as DNA: TGTGCCAGCTCACCACACAGCGGGGGTCAGGACGAGCAGTACTTC. Translation gives CASSPHSGGQDEQYF.

The chain combines TRBV27 with TRBJ1-4; TRBD1 matches 7 bases. The CDR3 length is 14 residues. After removal of 6 bases from V and 8 bases from J, the junction contained 9 bases not matched to a gene. From germline, CDR1 is MNHEY and CDR2 SMNVEV (reference sequence). The CDR3 coding sequence is TGTGCCAGCAGCTCCGGACAGGTCGGCGAAAAACTGTTTTTT. Encoded protein: CASSSGQVGEKLFF. Complete variable domain (other parts from reference TRBV27 and TRBJ1-4): EAQVTQNPRYLITVTGKKLTVTCSQNMNHEYMSWYRQDPGLGLRQIYYSMNVEVTDKGDVPEGYKVSRKEKRNFPLILESPSPNQTSLYFCASSSGQVGEKLFFGSGTQLSVL.

This rearrangement joins TRBV29-1 to TRBJ2-1, with TRBD2 as a possible D gene (7 bases). Trimming pared 0 bases from V and 3 bases from J, leaving 12 bases between. The CDR3 covers 15 residues. Germline V gives CDR1 SQVTM, CDR2 ANQGSEA. Written as DNA, the CDR3 is TGCAGCGTTGAAGAAGGGGGGGGTTTCTACAATGAGCAGTTCTTC. Amino acid sequence: CSVEEGGGFYNEQFF.

This clonotype was found a few times. The chain carries TRBV28 and TRBJ1-1; possible D gene TRBD1, 6 bases. CDR3 length: 13 residues. CDR1 and CDR2 from the germline V gene are MDHEN and SYDVKM. With 10 bases removed from V and 1 base from J, the gap between germline ends came to 13 bases. CDR3 loop: CAIMDSSNTEAFF. CDR3 DNA: TGTGCCATAATGGACAGCTCGAACACTGAAGCTTTCTTT.

The rearrangement links TRBV20-1 to TRBJ1-6; a possible D gene is TRBD1 (5 bases). CDR1 and CDR2 from the germline V gene are DFQATT and SNEGSKA (reference sequence). The ends were cut back, 5 bases at V and 7 bases at J, with 18 bases in the middle. The CDR3 runs 15 residues. The DNA for the CDR3 is TGCAGTGCTTCACTGGGCGGGGCATCAAATTCACCCCTCCACTTT. Its protein product is CSASLGGASNSPLHF.

As for this clonotype: Germline is not matched at one junction end, which may reflect a read error. The chain has TRBV29-1 and TRBJ1-5; D call uncertain. The CDR3 is 11 amino acids. Germline CDR1 and CDR2: SQVTM and ANQGSEA. The CDR3 nucleotides are TGCGGCGTCCGAATCATTCAGCCCCAGCATTTT. Translation gives CGVRIIQPQHF. The full variable domain, its missing parts supplied by reference TRBV29-1 and TRBJ1-5, is SAVISQKPSRDICQRGTSLTIQCQVDSQVTMMFWYRQQPGQSLTLIATANQGSEATYESGFVIDKFPISRPNLTFSTLTVSNMSPEDSSIYLCGVRIIQPQHFGDGTRLSIL.

This chain links TRBV29-1 with TRBJ2-7; D is unresolved. Germline V gene lookup returns CDR1 SQVTM and CDR2 ANQGSEA. The ends were cut back, 5 bases at V and 0 bases at J, with 8 bases in the middle. This CDR3 comprises 12 residues. CDR3 DNA: TGCAGCGTTACACACAACTCCTACGAGCAGTACTTC. It is translated as CSVTHNSYEQYF.

CDR3 sequence: CASSSGVRGLGETQYF. For the CDR3, the DNA is TGTGCCAGCAGCTCAGGGGTGCGGGGCCTGGGAGAGACCCAGTACTTC. This chain links TRBV4-2 with TRBJ2-5; D is tentatively TRBD1 or TRBD2 (6 bases each). The CDR3 has 16 amino acids. Trimming stripped 5 bases from V and 4 bases from J, with 20 bases between. Germline assignment: CDR1 LGHNA and CDR2 YNFKEQ.

This clonotype was observed at least ten times. The chain has TRBV6-5 and TRBJ2-1; possible D gene TRBD1, 5 bases. Germline V gene sequence: CDR1 MNHEY, CDR2 SVGAGI. V shed 4 bases and J shed 5 bases, with 15 bases lying between them. The CDR3 contains 15 residues. The CDR3 reads CASSFRVVRDNEQFF. The DNA of the CDR3 is TGTGCCAGCAGTTTTCGGGTGGTCAGGGACAATGAGCAGTTCTTC.

This clonotype was seen only a few times. V is TRBV12-3 or TRBV12-4 and J is TRBJ1-1; TRBD1 matches at 7 bases. This CDR3 has 14 residues. J gave up 4 bases and V 1 base, and 3 bases lay outside the gene matches. This CDR3 reads CASSLVRGLTEAFF. The CDR3 nucleotides are TGTGCCAGCAGTTTAGTAAGGGGGCTCACTGAAGCTTTCTTT.

This clonotype was seen ten or more times. The CDR3 DNA reads TGCGCCAGCAGCCAAGGGGACAGAGTCTACGAGCAGTACTTC. Protein sequence: CASSQGDRVYEQYF. J is TRBJ2-7 and V is TRBV4-3, with 7 bases identical to TRBD1. V was clipped by 1 base and J by 3 bases; unmatched bases: 3. The germline CDR1 and CDR2 sequences are LGHNA and YSLEER. This CDR3 spans 14 amino acids.

This clonotype was observed a few times. The chain recombines TRBV20-1 with TRBJ1-2; 8 nucleotides agree with TRBD1. The ends lost 6 bases at V and 4 bases at J; junction bases unmatched: 10. The germline CDR1 and CDR2 sequences are DFQATT and SNEGSKA (reference sequence). The CDR3 contains 14 residues. The DNA for the CDR3 is TGCAGTGCCCGGACAGGGACGGGGCTCTATGGCTACACCTTC. Its translation is CSARTGTGLYGYTF.

This chain joins TRBV7-9 and TRBJ2-2, with TRBD1 as a possible D gene (5 bases). CDR3 length: 15 amino acids. Trimming cost V 6 bases and J 1 base, with 12 bases left between them. From germline, CDR1 is SEHNR and CDR2 FQNEAQ (reference sequence). CDR3 sequence (DNA): TGTGCCAGCAGTTACGAAACAGGGAACACCGGGGAGCTGTTTTTT. Its protein is CASSYETGNTGELFF.

This clonotype was detected only a few times. This chain joins TRBV7-9 and TRBJ1-1; D unresolved. Germline values: CDR1 SEHNR, CDR2 FQNEAQ (reference sequence). The CDR3 consists of 14 residues. V was shortened by 4 bases and J by 1 base, with 10 bases between the two germline ends. CDR3 in amino acids: CASSYPRGNTEAFF. CDR3 nucleotides: TGTGCCAGCAGCTATCCAAGAGGGAACACTGAAGCTTTCTTT.

The rearrangement uses TRBV28 and TRBJ2-5; TRBD2 is a possible D gene (6 bases). Germline lookup yields CDR1 MDHEN and CDR2 SYDVKM. V was cut by 7 bases and J by 5 bases, with 11 bases left in between. This CDR3 region has 12 residues. DNA of the CDR3: TGTGCCAGCAAACGGGAGTGGGAGACCCAGTACTTC. Amino acid sequence: CASKREWETQYF.

This clonotype turned up a few times. This rearrangement joins TRBV12-3 or TRBV12-4 to TRBJ2-1; D might be TRBD1 or TRBD2, each matching 5 bases. The CDR3 totals 12 residues. V lost 5 bases and J lost 11, with 13 bases in between. This CDR3 reads CASSLPGPKQFF. The CDR3 DNA reads TGTGCCAGCAGTCTCCCGGGACCTAAGCAGTTCTTC.

The sample holds a few counts of this clonotype. The rearrangement links TRBV4-1 to TRBJ1-6; TRBD1 is a possible D gene (5 bases). The CDR3 sequence is 14 residues long. The germline V and J ends were trimmed by 3 bases and 7 bases, with 10 bases remaining between them. Germline-derived CDR1 and CDR2 are MGHRA and YSYEKL. The CDR3 reads CASSQGLSNSPLHF. DNA of the CDR3: TGCGCCAGCAGCCAGGGACTATCCAATTCACCCCTCCACTTT.

V and J are TRBV6-6 and TRBJ2-7, with 7 positions matching TRBD2. In germline, CDR1 is MNHNY, CDR2 SVGAGI (reference sequence). J gave up 2 bases and V 8 bases, and 15 bases lay outside the gene matches. This CDR3 spans 16 amino acids. The CDR3 DNA reads TGTGCCAGCCGCCCTCCCCGGTGGGAGGGTACCTACGAGCAGTACTTC. Its translation is CASRPPRWEGTYEQYF.

The chain has TRBV6-6 and TRBJ2-1, with 13 nucleotides matching TRBD2. The ends lost 2 bases at V and 11 bases at J; junction bases unmatched: 6. The CDR3 runs to 15 residues. From germline, CDR1 is MNHNY and CDR2 SVGAGI (reference sequence). This CDR3 is CASSYPRTSGGKQFF. For the CDR3, the DNA is TGTGCCAGCAGTTACCCGAGGACTAGCGGGGGTAAGCAGTTCTTC.

This chain uses TRBV12-3 or TRBV12-4 with TRBJ1-1; maybe TRBD1 (5 bases). Between the trimmed V and J ends, which lost 5 bases and 0 bases, there was a span of 13 bases. CDR3 length equals 15 residues. CDR3 in amino acids: CASSGGRIMNTEAFF. In nucleotides, the CDR3 is TGTGCCAGCAGTGGGGGACGGATTATGAACACTGAAGCTTTCTTT.

V and J are TRBV5-1 and TRBJ2-1; D is possibly TRBD1 (6 bases). The CDR3 runs 15 residues. V was clipped by 4 bases and J by 5 bases, with 16 bases between them. Looked up from germline, CDR1 is SGHRS and CDR2 is YFSETQ. In DNA, the CDR3 is TGCGCCAGCAGCCAAGGACAGAGGGGACACAATGAGCAGTTCTTC. Amino acids: CASSQGQRGHNEQFF. Full variable domain (rest looked up from reference TRBV5-1 and TRBJ2-1): KAGVTQTPRYLIKTRGQQVTLSCSPISGHRSVSWYQQTPGQGLQFLFEYFSETQRNKGNFPGRFSGRQFSNSRSEMNVSTLELGDSALYLCASSQGQRGHNEQFFGPGTRLTVL.

CDR3 sequence reads: CASSVGGGTQYF. CDR3 DNA: TGTGCCAGCAGCGTGGGCGGAGGGACCCAGTACTTC. The chain carries TRBV9 and TRBJ2-5; D might be TRBD2 (5 bases). The CDR3 is 12 residues long. Germline values: CDR1 SGDLS, CDR2 YYNGEE. Trimming removed 2 bases at V and 7 bases at J, with 9 bases between.

This clonotype was found a few times. Here the CDR3 reads CASSQGTETYEQYF. CDR3 DNA: TGTGCCAGCAGCCAAGGGACAGAAACCTACGAGCAGTACTTC. The V call is TRBV4-2, the J call TRBJ2-7, with D perhaps matching TRBD1 (6 bases). V was clipped by 1 base and J by 2 bases, with 9 bases between them. Germline-derived CDR1 and CDR2 are LGHNA and YNFKEQ. The length of the CDR3 is 14 residues.

This clonotype occurred a few times. The chain has TRBV7-3 and TRBJ2-1, with 7 bases that match TRBD2. The CDR3 length is 15 residues. V dropped 1 base and J dropped 9; count of bases not matched to a gene: 9. Germline V lookup: CDR1 SGHTA, CDR2 FQGTGA. The CDR3 DNA reads TGTGCCAGCAGCTTAAGGGGCGGGGGTAAAAGTGAGCAGTTCTTC. Amino acids: CASSLRGGGKSEQFF.

In this sample, this clonotype turned up a few times. This rearrangement joins TRBV6-2 or TRBV6-3 to TRBJ2-1; 8 nucleotides align to TRBD2. The V and J ends lost 3 bases and 3 bases, in that order; junction bases with no gene match: 7. CDR1 MNHEY and CDR2 SVGEGT come from the germline V gene. This CDR3 has 16 residues. The CDR3, as DNA: TGTGCCAGCAGTTATAATCTCGGGGGGGGCTACAATGAGCAGTTCTTC. It codes for CASSYNLGGGYNEQFF.

The chain has TRBV7-2 and TRBJ2-2; 8 bases match TRBD1. The germline CDR1 and CDR2 sequences are SGHTA and FQGNSA. With V trimmed by 2 bases and J by 8 bases, 1 base remained unmatched. The CDR3 covers 13 residues. The CDR3 region has the DNA TGTGCCAGCAGCTTAAGGGACAGGGGGGAGCTGTTTTTT. It codes for CASSLRDRGELFF.